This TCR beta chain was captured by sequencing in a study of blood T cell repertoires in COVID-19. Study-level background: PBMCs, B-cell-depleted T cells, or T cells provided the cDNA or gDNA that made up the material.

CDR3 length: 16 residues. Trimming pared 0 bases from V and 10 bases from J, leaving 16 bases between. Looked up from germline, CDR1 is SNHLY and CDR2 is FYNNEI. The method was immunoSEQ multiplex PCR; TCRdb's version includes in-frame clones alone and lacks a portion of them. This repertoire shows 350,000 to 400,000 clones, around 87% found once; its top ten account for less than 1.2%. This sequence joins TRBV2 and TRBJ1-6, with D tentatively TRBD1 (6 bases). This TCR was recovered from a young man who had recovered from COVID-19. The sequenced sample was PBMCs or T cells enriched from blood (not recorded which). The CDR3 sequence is CASSEAVGPRGSPLHF. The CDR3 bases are TGTGCCAGCAGTGAAGCGGTGGGCCCGAGGGGGTCACCCCTCCACTTT.